This TCR beta chain was found in a study of cytomegalovirus exposure and HLA in healthy donors. The study's findings and limits: Sequence variants that were highly shared formed a cluster that was likely a sequencing artifact.

Use of 60 Vbeta and 13 Jbeta primers characterized the PCR. The method was immunoSEQ multiplex PCR; TCRdb's version includes in-frame clones alone and lacks a portion of them. The sample lists approximately 59,000 clones, about two thirds occurring once. CDR1 and CDR2 from the germline V gene are LGHNA and YSLEER. Trimming left V 1 base short and J 3 bases short, with 9 bases between. The CDR3 has 14 residues. A word on this clone: Its antigen remains unidentified.

This sequence originates from a man in his forties or fifties in good health and CMV-seropositive. The sample consisted of PBMCs. The V call is TRBV4-3, the J call TRBJ1-2; D is uncertain. The CDR3 bases are TGCGCCAGCAGCCAAGTTTCGGGTGACTATGGCTACACCTTC. Protein sequence: CASSQVSGDYGYTF.